This T cell receptor (beta chain) was retrieved from a study of technical replicates of blood from a few donors. Data came from immunoSEQ multiplex PCR; TCRdb stores just in-frame clones and leaves some out. This table holds approximately 82,000 clones, 85% to 95% found once. Trimming shortened V by 8 bases and J by 6 bases, and 13 bases separated the two germline ends. The CDR3 contains 13 residues. Germline V gives CDR1 KGHSH, CDR2 LQKENI. The chain combines TRBV18 with TRBJ2-2, with unresolved D. Sequencing input: T cells isolated from PBMCs. The sequence came from a human donor in good health. The CDR3 sequence is CASLPVVSGELFF. CDR3 DNA: TGTGCCAGCCTACCGGTGGTATCCGGGGAGCTGTTTTTT.